Listed below are T cell receptor beta chains from one sample, sequenced in a study of cytomegalovirus exposure and HLA in healthy donors. TCRdb's table, derived via immunoSEQ multiplex PCR, lists solely in-frame clones and lacks some. The table lists about 76,000 clones, 65% to 85% of them singletons, with roughly 16% in the top ten. Sequenced: PBMCs. These receptors were collected from a woman between 40 and 50 years old in good health and CMV-seropositive. Both conserved end residues are part of each CDR3. A D gene is named only where the DNA matches it firmly. Clone size, where shown, is once, few, many, or a class for clones that have expanded.

D gene: TRBD1
J gene: TRBJ1-5
V gene: TRBV6-9
CDR3 length: 19
clone size: .
CDR3 DNA: TGTGCCAGCAGGGGGGCTCGGACCGGGACAGGGGTTTTGGGTCAGCCCCAGCATTTT
CDR3 protein: CASRGARTGTGVLGQPQHF

D gene: .
J gene: TRBJ2-5
V gene: TRBV5-4
CDR3 length: 13
clone size: .
CDR3 DNA: TGTGCCAGCAGCTGGGAGCCAAAAGAGACCCAGTACTTC
CDR3 protein: CASSWEPKETQYF

D gene: .
J gene: TRBJ1-4
V gene: TRBV28
CDR3 length: 15
clone size: .
CDR3 DNA: TGTGCCAGCACCGGACTCGCGAGATCTAATGAAAAACTGTTTTTT
CDR3 protein: CASTGLARSNEKLFF

D gene: TRBD2
J gene: TRBJ2-2
V gene: TRBV19
CDR3 length: 18
clone size: .
CDR3 DNA: TGTGCCAGTAGCCGACTTTGGCCTAGCGGGACCCCCACCGGGGAGCTGTTTTTT
CDR3 protein: CASSRLWPSGTPTGELFF

D gene: TRBD1
J gene: TRBJ2-1
V gene: TRBV25-1
CDR3 length: 15
clone size: once
CDR3 DNA: TGTGCCAGCAGTGGGAGCAGGGGGCTTAGCAATGAGCAGTTCTTC
CDR3 protein: CASSGSRGLSNEQFF

D gene: .
J gene: TRBJ2-7
V gene: TRBV25-1
CDR3 length: 13
clone size: .
CDR3 DNA: TGTGCCAGCGGAGAGGCAGGGAACTACGAGCAGTACTTC
CDR3 protein: CASGEAGNYEQYF

D gene: .
J gene: TRBJ2-5
V gene: TRBV6-6
CDR3 length: 14
clone size: .
CDR3 DNA: TGTGCCAGCAGCATCCCAGGGGATAGATTGACCCAGTACTTC
CDR3 protein: CASSIPGDRLTQYF

D gene: TRBD1
J gene: TRBJ1-6
V gene: TRBV7-2
CDR3 length: 16
clone size: .
CDR3 DNA: TGTGCCAGCAGCTTAGCGCGTAGGACAGGGGGGTCCCCCCTCCACTTT
CDR3 protein: CASSLARRTGGSPLHF

D gene: .
J gene: TRBJ1-4
V gene: TRBV7-2
CDR3 length: 15
clone size: .
CDR3 DNA: TGTGCCAGCAGCTTTTTGGGTGGGAGTTTCGAAAAACTGTTTTTT
CDR3 protein: CASSFLGGSFEKLFF

D gene: TRBD1
J gene: TRBJ2-1
V gene: TRBV5-1
CDR3 length: 13
clone size: .
CDR3 DNA: TGCGCCAGCAGCCCCGGTTTGGACAGGGTTTATTTCTTC
CDR3 protein: CASSPGLDRVYFF

D gene: TRBD2
J gene: TRBJ2-1
V gene: TRBV7-2
CDR3 length: 17
clone size: .
CDR3 DNA: TGTGCCAGCAGCCGCGCCGAGGCTAGCGGGAGGTACAATGAGCAGTTCTTC
CDR3 protein: CASSRAEASGRYNEQFF

D gene: TRBD1
J gene: TRBJ2-7
V gene: TRBV5-1
CDR3 length: 14
clone size: .
CDR3 DNA: TGCGCCAGCAGGAGGACAGGGGACCACTACGAGCAGTACTTC
CDR3 protein: CASRRTGDHYEQYF

D gene: .
J gene: TRBJ1-1
V gene: TRBV27
CDR3 length: 14
clone size: few
CDR3 DNA: TGTGCCAGCAGTCCGACCCCCCGGGACACTGAAGCTTTCTTT
CDR3 protein: CASSPTPRDTEAFF

D gene: .
J gene: TRBJ2-7
V gene: TRBV6-6
CDR3 length: 14
clone size: .
CDR3 DNA: TGTGCCAGCAGTTACCATAGACAAGAATACGAGCAGTACTTC
CDR3 protein: CASSYHRQEYEQYF

D gene: .
J gene: TRBJ1-1
V gene: TRBV29-1
CDR3 length: 12
clone size: .
CDR3 DNA: TGCAGCGTTGGACTAATGAACACTGAAGCTTTCTTT
CDR3 protein: CSVGLMNTEAFF

D gene: .
J gene: TRBJ1-4
V gene: TRBV30
CDR3 length: 14
clone size: .
CDR3 DNA: TGTGCCTGGAGTGCCCAGGGGCTGGGGGAAAAACTGTTTTTT
CDR3 protein: CAWSAQGLGEKLFF

D gene: TRBD2
J gene: TRBJ2-1
V gene: TRBV7-2
CDR3 length: 13
clone size: .
CDR3 DNA: TGTGCCAGCAGCGCGCACCCAGCGGGAGAGCAGTTCTTC
CDR3 protein: CASSAHPAGEQFF

D gene: .
J gene: TRBJ2-7
V gene: TRBV28
CDR3 length: 13
clone size: .
CDR3 DNA: TGTGCCAGCAGTAAACAGGGTACCTACGAGCAGTACTTC
CDR3 protein: CASSKQGTYEQYF

D gene: TRBD1
J gene: TRBJ2-5
V gene: TRBV4-3
CDR3 length: 14
clone size: .
CDR3 DNA: TGCGCCAGCAGCCAAGGGACAGGGGAAGAGACCCAGTACTTC
CDR3 protein: CASSQGTGEETQYF

D gene: .
J gene: TRBJ2-1
V gene: TRBV29-1
CDR3 length: 14
clone size: few
CDR3 DNA: TGCAGCGGCCAAAAGCGCTTCTCCTACAATGAGCAGTTCTTC
CDR3 protein: CSGQKRFSYNEQFF

D gene: .
J gene: TRBJ2-5
V gene: TRBV5-1
CDR3 length: 14
clone size: .
CDR3 DNA: TGCGCCAGCAGGATAACTAGTTGGGAGGAGACCCAGTACTTC
CDR3 protein: CASRITSWEETQYF

D gene: TRBD1
J gene: TRBJ1-5
V gene: TRBV10-3
CDR3 length: 13
clone size: .
CDR3 DNA: TGTGCCATCAACAGGGACAGTAATCAGCCCCAGCATTTT
CDR3 protein: CAINRDSNQPQHF

D gene: TRBD1
J gene: TRBJ2-7
V gene: TRBV10-3
CDR3 length: 15
clone size: once
CDR3 DNA: TGTGCCATCAGTGAGTCGGGACAGGGAGGTAGCGAGCAGTACTTC
CDR3 protein: CAISESGQGGSEQYF

D gene: TRBD1
J gene: TRBJ2-7
V gene: TRBV10-2
CDR3 length: 14
clone size: .
CDR3 DNA: TGCGCCAGCAGACGGACAGGGGCCTTCTACGAGCAGTACTTC
CDR3 protein: CASRRTGAFYEQYF

D gene: .
J gene: TRBJ2-3
V gene: TRBV15
CDR3 length: 15
clone size: .
CDR3 DNA: TGTGCCACCAGCAGAGGGCCAACCGAGGATTATACGCAGTATTTT
CDR3 protein: CATSRGPTEDYTQYF

D gene: .
J gene: TRBJ2-1
V gene: TRBV2
CDR3 length: 14
clone size: .
CDR3 DNA: TGTGCCAGCAGTGAAGGCAGACTCCCGAATGAGCAGTTCTTC
CDR3 protein: CASSEGRLPNEQFF

D gene: .
J gene: TRBJ1-2
V gene: TRBV21-1
CDR3 length: 17
clone size: .
CDR3 DNA: TGTGCCAGCAGCAAAGCAACAGGGAGAACTGGGTTAGATGGCTACACCTTC
CDR3 protein: CASSKATGRTGLDGYTF

D gene: .
J gene: TRBJ1-2
V gene: TRBV20-1
CDR3 length: 11
clone size: .
CDR3 DNA: TGCAGCAGATTCGAAAGTTATGGCTACACCTTC
CDR3 protein: CSRFESYGYTF

D gene: TRBD1
J gene: TRBJ1-1
V gene: TRBV10-1
CDR3 length: 15
clone size: .
CDR3 DNA: TGCGCCAGCAGTGAGTTACAGGGGGCGAACACTGAAGCTTTCTTT
CDR3 protein: CASSELQGANTEAFF

D gene: TRBD1
J gene: TRBJ2-6
V gene: TRBV10-3
CDR3 length: 16
clone size: .
CDR3 DNA: TGTGCCATCAGGGGACAGGGGGGGCCTGGGGCCAACGTCCTGACTTTC
CDR3 protein: CAIRGQGGPGANVLTF

D gene: TRBD2
J gene: TRBJ2-5
V gene: TRBV6-5
CDR3 length: 15
clone size: .
CDR3 DNA: TGTGCCAGCAGTTCCACAGCGGGATCGGGGGAGACCCAGTACTTC
CDR3 protein: CASSSTAGSGETQYF

D gene: .
J gene: TRBJ1-1
V gene: TRBV5-1
CDR3 length: 14
clone size: .
CDR3 DNA: TGCGCCAGCAGCTTGTCGGGGGGGCCCTCTGAAGCTTTCTTT
CDR3 protein: CASSLSGGPSEAFF

D gene: .
J gene: TRBJ1-1
V gene: TRBV7-9
CDR3 length: 14
clone size: .
CDR3 DNA: TGTGCCAGCAGCCGATACAGGGATAGCACTGAAGCTTTCTTT
CDR3 protein: CASSRYRDSTEAFF

D gene: TRBD1
J gene: TRBJ2-3
V gene: TRBV4-3
CDR3 length: 16
clone size: .
CDR3 DNA: TGCGCCAGCAGCCCCAGTTTAACGACAGGGGCGAATACGCAGTATTTT
CDR3 protein: CASSPSLTTGANTQYF

D gene: TRBD2
J gene: TRBJ2-5
V gene: TRBV5-6
CDR3 length: 16
clone size: few
CDR3 DNA: TGTGCCAGCAGCACTGCGGGACTAGCGGGAGGGGAGACCCAGTACTTC
CDR3 protein: CASSTAGLAGGETQYF

D gene: .
J gene: TRBJ1-5
V gene: TRBV19
CDR3 length: 15
clone size: .
CDR3 DNA: TGTGCCAGTAGTATAGTCAGCACAGTCAATCAGCCCCAGCATTTT
CDR3 protein: CASSIVSTVNQPQHF

D gene: TRBD2
J gene: TRBJ2-1
V gene: TRBV10-2
CDR3 length: 18
clone size: .
CDR3 DNA: TGCGCCAGCGAAGCGGGGCTAGCGGGAGGGCCCTCCTACAATGAGCAGTTCTTC
CDR3 protein: CASEAGLAGGPSYNEQFF

D gene: TRBD1
J gene: TRBJ2-7
V gene: TRBV7-6
CDR3 length: 13
clone size: .
CDR3 DNA: TGTGCCAGCAGCCAGGGGGTGTTTTACGAGCAGTACTTC
CDR3 protein: CASSQGVFYEQYF

D gene: .
J gene: TRBJ2-7
V gene: TRBV7-3
CDR3 length: 13
clone size: .
CDR3 DNA: TGTGCCAGCAGCTTAACGAGGGGAGGCGAGCAGTACTTC
CDR3 protein: CASSLTRGGEQYF

D gene: .
J gene: TRBJ2-6
V gene: TRBV11-2
CDR3 length: 13
clone size: .
CDR3 DNA: TGTGCCAGCAGCTTTAATGGGGCCAACGTCCTGACTTTC
CDR3 protein: CASSFNGANVLTF

D gene: TRBD1
J gene: TRBJ2-5
V gene: TRBV28
CDR3 length: 14
clone size: .
CDR3 DNA: TGTGCCAGCGGTTGGACAGGGGCGTCGGAGACCCAGTACTTC
CDR3 protein: CASGWTGASETQYF

D gene: TRBD1
J gene: TRBJ1-3
V gene: TRBV5-1
CDR3 length: 16
clone size: .
CDR3 DNA: TGCGCCAGCAGCTTGGTGGGACAGGGGTTGCGAAACACCATATATTTT
CDR3 protein: CASSLVGQGLRNTIYF

D gene: TRBD1
J gene: TRBJ1-1
V gene: TRBV9
CDR3 length: 14
clone size: .
CDR3 DNA: TGTGCCAGCAGCGTTGGGACAGGGAACACTGAAGCTTTCTTT
CDR3 protein: CASSVGTGNTEAFF

D gene: .
J gene: TRBJ1-2
V gene: TRBV19
CDR3 length: 13
clone size: few
CDR3 DNA: TGTGCCAGTAGTACCCGGGTAGTTCGGGGCTACACCTTC
CDR3 protein: CASSTRVVRGYTF

D gene: TRBD1
J gene: TRBJ2-5
V gene: TRBV7-2
CDR3 length: 16
clone size: .
CDR3 DNA: TGTGCCAGCAGCTTAGGCTGGCAGGGGGCCATGAAGACCCAGTACTTC
CDR3 protein: CASSLGWQGAMKTQYF